Listed here are 14 T cell receptor beta chains from one sample, sequenced in a study of blood T cells in healthy people across ages. The second PCR ran about 6 to 12 cycles with a sample-barcoded 5' primer and J-beta primers. TCRdb re-analysed the 5' RACE reads in MiXCR, keeping a single row per CDR3 protein. The sample records approximately 780,000 distinct CDR3 sequences, more than 25% being singletons. In addition, the sample was reused for a study of T cells of mothers and their children.

Sequenced material: blood. The receptor set was obtained from a boy between 5 and 17 years old in good health.

The V gene is TRBV2, the J gene TRBJ2-5; D unclear. The J call is in doubt because the DNA end fits TRBJ2-7 better. The CDR3 loop spans 16 amino acids. The germline CDR1 and CDR2 sequences are SNHLY and FYNNEI. Here the CDR3 DNA reads TGTGCCAGCAAAGGTGGTGGGTTTTTTAGCTCCTACGAGCAGTACTTC. Residues: CASKGGGFFSSYEQYF.

V is TRBV4-2 and J is TRBJ2-1; 8 bases line up with TRBD2. CDR3 length: 16 amino acids. Germline-derived CDR1 and CDR2 are LGHNA and YNFKEQ. Trimming at V came to 0 bases and at J to 9 bases, leaving 10 bases not matched to a gene. This chain's CDR3 is CASSQDNFGGAGEQFF. The CDR3 coding sequence is TGTGCCAGCAGCCAAGATAATTTCGGGGGGGCGGGTGAGCAGTTCTTC.

J is TRBJ2-1 and V is TRBV20-1, with a tentative D call TRBD1 (5 bases). Per the germline V gene, CDR1 is DFQATT and CDR2 is SNEGSKA (reference sequence). V was clipped by 5 bases and J by 4 bases, with 15 bases between them. The CDR3 covers 14 residues. The CDR3: CSAPPDTDYNEQFF. CDR3 coding DNA: TGCAGTGCTCCCCCGGACACGGATTACAATGAGCAGTTCTTC.

The chain carries TRBV2 and TRBJ2-4; tentatively, D is TRBD2 (6 bases). Trimming removed 6 bases at V and 6 bases at J, with 18 bases between. Germline values: CDR1 SNHLY, CDR2 FYNNEI. This CDR3 has 15 residues. CDR3 sequence reads: CASRDGRTQANIQYF. The CDR3 nucleotides read TGTGCCAGCAGGGACGGGAGAACCCAGGCAAACATTCAGTACTTC.

This clonotype occurred a few times. This CDR3 reads CASSYEQGEKLFF. CDR3 DNA sequence: TGTGCCAGCAGTTACGAACAGGGAGAAAAACTGTTTTTT. This chain joins TRBV6-5 and TRBJ1-4; a possible D gene is TRBD1 (6 bases). This CDR3 is built from 13 residues. V was clipped by 2 bases and J by 8 bases, with 9 bases between them. The germline gives CDR1 MNHEY, CDR2 SVGAGI.

The chain joins TRBV12-3 or TRBV12-4 to TRBJ2-2; D is ambiguous. Trimming removed 6 bases from V and 9 bases from J, with 11 bases in between. This CDR3 region has 12 residues. The DNA for the CDR3 is TGTGCCAGCAGGTCCGGTGGGTGGGAGCTGTTTTTT. It encodes CASRSGGWELFF.

This clonotype was counted only a few times. The V and J genes are TRBV29-1 and TRBJ2-3, with a tentative D call TRBD1 (6 bases). The CDR3 sequence is 14 residues long. Germline V CDR1 and CDR2: SQVTM, ANQGSEA. The V end lost 4 bases, the J end lost 0 bases, and 11 bases lay between the germline ends. As DNA, the CDR3 is TGCAGCGTTGTCGGACAGCATAGCACAGATACGCAGTATTTT. Translation: CSVVGQHSTDTQYF.

This clonotype was recorded a few times. V and J are TRBV4-1 and TRBJ1-2; possible D gene TRBD1, 6 bases. Germline V gives CDR1 MGHRA, CDR2 YSYEKL. The CDR3 has 16 amino acids. Trimming cost V 6 bases and J 0 bases, with 17 bases left between them. The CDR3 nucleotides are TGCGCCAGCAGGTCGACAGGCTTCTCAGCTAACTATGGCTACACCTTC. Translation gives CASRSTGFSANYGYTF.

The V gene is TRBV29-1, the J gene TRBJ1-2, with TRBD1 identical over 8 bases. There are 13 residues in the CDR3. Germline V CDR1 and CDR2: SQVTM, ANQGSEA. V lost 2 bases and J lost 4; bases outside the gene matches: 3. CDR3 sequence: CSVETGGPYGYTF. CDR3 nucleotide sequence: TGCAGCGTTGAAACAGGGGGTCCCTATGGCTACACCTTC.

The table lists this clonotype with many counts. The chain has TRBV12-3 or TRBV12-4 and TRBJ1-4, with D unresolved. This CDR3 has 14 residues. Trimming left V 3 bases short and J 0 bases short, with 5 bases between. The CDR3 bases are TGTGCCAGCAGTTTGGTTGCAACTAATGAAAAACTGTTTTTT. It translates to CASSLVATNEKLFF.

This clonotype was observed a few times. The genes are TRBV6-6 and TRBJ2-5; D ambiguous. The DNA end is more similar to TRBJ2-7, so the J call may be wrong. Germline-derived CDR1 and CDR2 are MNHNY and SVGAGI (reference sequence). This CDR3 comprises 14 residues. The CDR3 region is CASRDGVAESEQYF. For the CDR3, the DNA is TGTGCCAGCAGAGATGGGGTTGCGGAATCCGAGCAGTACTTC.

The chain employs TRBV5-1 and TRBJ1-3; weak D call: TRBD1 (6 bases). The germline V gene has CDR1 SGHRS and CDR2 YFSETQ. The V end was cut by 4 bases, the J end by 1 base, with 9 bases between. The CDR3 is 14 amino acids. CDR3 DNA: TGCGCCAGCAGCGACGGGACATCTGGAAACACCATATATTTT. Its translation is CASSDGTSGNTIYF.

This clonotype was detected ten times or more. The V call is TRBV7-2, the J call TRBJ2-5; D is perhaps TRBD1 (5 bases). With the DNA end fitting TRBJ2-7 better, the J assignment may be wrong. CDR1 and CDR2 from the germline V gene are SGHTA and FQGNSA. The CDR3 spans 14 residues. This chain's CDR3 is CASSLGGQGYEQYF. DNA of the CDR3: TGTGCCAGCAGCTTAGGTGGGCAGGGCTACGAGCAGTACTTC.

Many counts were recorded for this clonotype. The chain combines TRBV5-6 with TRBJ2-3; 10 nucleotides align to TRBD2. CDR3 length equals 15 residues. The J segment lost 2 bases and the V segment lost 1 base, leaving 1 base of the junction unmatched. Germline CDR1 is SGHDT and CDR2 is YYEEEE. The CDR3 coding sequence is TGTGCCAGCAGCTTGCTAGCGGGGGACACAGATACGCAGTATTTT. It codes for CASSLLAGDTDTQYF. Looking up the rest from reference TRBV5-6 and TRBJ2-3 gives the full variable domain: DAGVTQSPTHLIKTRGQQVTLRCSPKSGHDTVSWYQQALGQGPQFIFQYYEEEERQRGNFPDRFSGHQFPNYSSELNVNALLLGDSALYLCASSLLAGDTDTQYFGPGTRLTVL.